These T cell receptor beta chains were read from a single sample in a study of T cells in localized non-small cell lung cancer. Using immunoSEQ multiplex PCR, the repertoire was profiled, and TCRdb retains in-frame clones only, with some absent. The sample lists fewer than 40,000 clones, about nine tenths seen once, with around 17% in the top ten. This material consisted of peripheral blood mononuclear cells, taken before any cancer treatment. The receptors shown here come from a man aged 40 to 70 with stage III lung adenocarcinoma. CDR3s include the opening cysteine and the closing phenylalanine or tryptophan. The D gene is left open where the match is weak. A clone size is listed for some rows: how often the clone was seen (once, few, many), or a class if it is expanded.

CDR3 length,clone size,V gene,J gene,D gene,CDR3 DNA,CDR3 protein
16,NA,TRBV7-8,TRBJ1-2,TRBD1,TGTGCCAGCAGCCAATCCCCCAACAGGGGAAACTATGGCTACACCTTC,CASSQSPNRGNYGYTF
15,NA,TRBV9,TRBJ1-6,TRBD1,TGTGCCAGCAGCCCTGACCGGGACAGTTATTCACCCCTCCACTTT,CASSPDRDSYSPLHF
16,NA,TRBV5-6,TRBJ2-1,TRBD2,TGTGCCAGCAGCTTGGTTCTAGCGGGGTATATCAATGAGCAGTTCTTC,CASSLVLAGYINEQFF
15,NA,TRBV19,TRBJ2-7,TRBD2,TGTGCCAGTAGTGTCCGACTAGCGGGGACCTACGAGCAGTACTTC,CASSVRLAGTYEQYF
15,few,TRBV5-6,TRBJ2-7,TRBD2,TGTGCCAGCAGCTCGGCGGGGGGCGGTCAATACGAGCAGTACTTC,CASSSAGGGQYEQYF
17,NA,TRBV5-4,TRBJ2-5,TRBD2,TGTGCCAGCAGCGGGCGACTAGCGGGGGCTATACAAGAGACCCAGTACTTC,CASSGRLAGAIQETQYF
15,NA,TRBV7-9,TRBJ1-2,TRBD1,TGTGCCAGCAGCTTAGGTGGGACAGGGACCTATGGCTACACCTTC,CASSLGGTGTYGYTF
15,NA,TRBV6-5,TRBJ1-3,NA,TGTGCCAGCAGACCCCCAGGCTTCTCTGGAAACACCATATATTTT,CASRPPGFSGNTIYF
12,NA,TRBV29-1,TRBJ2-3,NA,TGCAGCGGAGACTTAAACACAGATACGCAGTATTTT,CSGDLNTDTQYF
14,NA,TRBV7-2,TRBJ2-7,TRBD1,TGTGCCAGCAGCTTACGTGACAGGGTCTACGAGCAGTACTTC,CASSLRDRVYEQYF